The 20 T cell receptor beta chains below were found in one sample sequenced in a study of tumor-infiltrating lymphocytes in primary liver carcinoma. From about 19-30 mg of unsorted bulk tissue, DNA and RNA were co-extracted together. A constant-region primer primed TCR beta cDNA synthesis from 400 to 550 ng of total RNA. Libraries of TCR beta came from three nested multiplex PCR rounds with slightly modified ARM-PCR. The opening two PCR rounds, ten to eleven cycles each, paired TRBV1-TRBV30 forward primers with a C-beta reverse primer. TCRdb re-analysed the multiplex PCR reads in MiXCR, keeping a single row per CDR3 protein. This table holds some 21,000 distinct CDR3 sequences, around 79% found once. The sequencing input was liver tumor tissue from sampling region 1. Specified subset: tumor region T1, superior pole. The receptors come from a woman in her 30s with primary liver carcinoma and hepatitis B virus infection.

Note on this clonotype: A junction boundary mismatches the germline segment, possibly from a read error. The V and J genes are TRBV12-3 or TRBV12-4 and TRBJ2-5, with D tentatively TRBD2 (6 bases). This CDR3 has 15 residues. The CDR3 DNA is TGCGCCATCAGCACCTACCCCGGGAGCGAAGAGGCTCAGTACTTC. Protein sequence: CAISTYPGSEEAQYF.

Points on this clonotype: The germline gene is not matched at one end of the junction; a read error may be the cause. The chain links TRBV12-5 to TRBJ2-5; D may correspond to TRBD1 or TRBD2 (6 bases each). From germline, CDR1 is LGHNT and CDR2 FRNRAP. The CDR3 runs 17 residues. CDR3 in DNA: TGTGTTAGTGGTTTTGTGAGGGGGAGGTTCCACCAAGCGACCCAGTACTTC. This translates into CVSGFVRGRFHQATQYF.

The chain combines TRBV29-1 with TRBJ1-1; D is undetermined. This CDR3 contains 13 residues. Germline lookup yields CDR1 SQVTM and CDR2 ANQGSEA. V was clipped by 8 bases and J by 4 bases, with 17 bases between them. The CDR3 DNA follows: TGCAGCATTTATCACAGTCAGAGCACTGAAGCTTTCTTT. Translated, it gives CSIYHSQSTEAFF.

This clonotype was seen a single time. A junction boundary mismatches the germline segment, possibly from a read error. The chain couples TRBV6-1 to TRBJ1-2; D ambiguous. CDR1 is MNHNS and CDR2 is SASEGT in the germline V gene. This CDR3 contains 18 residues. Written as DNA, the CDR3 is TGTGACAGTAGTGAACGGTTCCTGGTCCTTAGATCTGACTATGACTACACCTTC. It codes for CDSSERFLVLRSDYDYTF.

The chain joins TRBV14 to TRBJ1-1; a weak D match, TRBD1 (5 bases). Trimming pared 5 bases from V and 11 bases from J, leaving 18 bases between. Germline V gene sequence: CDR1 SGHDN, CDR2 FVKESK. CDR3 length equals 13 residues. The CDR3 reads CASSIRTLSGAFF. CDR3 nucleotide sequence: TGTGCCAGCAGCATCAGGACATTATCAGGGGCTTTCTTT.

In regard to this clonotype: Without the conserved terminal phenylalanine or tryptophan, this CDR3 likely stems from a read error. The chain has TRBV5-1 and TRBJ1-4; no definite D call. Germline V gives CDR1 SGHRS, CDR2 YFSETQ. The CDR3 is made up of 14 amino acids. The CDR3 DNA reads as TGCGTCAGCAGCTTGGGGAATACTAATGAAAAACTGTTTCTT. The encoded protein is CVSSLGNTNEKLFL.

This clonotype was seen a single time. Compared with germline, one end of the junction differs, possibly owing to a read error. CDR3 sequence: CASTTTGVYGFTF. The CDR3 bases are TGTGCCAGCACCACTACAGGGGTCTATGGTTTCACCTTT. This chain joins TRBV11-2 and TRBJ1-2; 7 bases align to TRBD1. This CDR3 contains 13 residues. The germline V gene has CDR1 SGHAT and CDR2 FQNNGV.

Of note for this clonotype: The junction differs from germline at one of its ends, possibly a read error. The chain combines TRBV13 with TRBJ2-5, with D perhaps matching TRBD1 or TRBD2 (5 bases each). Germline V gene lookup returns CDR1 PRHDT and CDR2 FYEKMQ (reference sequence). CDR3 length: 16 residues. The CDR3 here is CTSGLRGWVIRETQYF. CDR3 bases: TGTACCAGCGGCTTAAGGGGCTGGGTAATTAGGGAGACCCAGTACTTC.

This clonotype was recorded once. The CDR3: CASSRLVKGGKQYF. As DNA, the CDR3 is TGTGCCAGCAGCCGCCTCGTGAAAGGGGGCAAGCAGTACTTC. The V and J genes are TRBV11-2 and TRBJ2-7; TRBD1 matches 7 bases. CDR3 length: 14 amino acids. Germline V lookup: CDR1 SGHAT, CDR2 FQNNGV. V shed 5 bases, J shed 8 bases, and the junction held 12 bases outside the gene matches.

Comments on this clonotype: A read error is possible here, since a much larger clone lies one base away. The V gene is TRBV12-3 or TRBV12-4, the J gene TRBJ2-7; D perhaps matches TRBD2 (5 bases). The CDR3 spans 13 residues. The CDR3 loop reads CTSTRREYYEQYF. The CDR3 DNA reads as TGTACCAGCACCCGACGGGAATACTACGAGCAGTACTTC.

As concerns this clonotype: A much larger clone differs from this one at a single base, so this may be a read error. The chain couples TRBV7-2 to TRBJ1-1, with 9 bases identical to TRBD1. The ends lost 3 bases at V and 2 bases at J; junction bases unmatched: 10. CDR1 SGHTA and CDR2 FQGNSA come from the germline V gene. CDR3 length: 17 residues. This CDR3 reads CASSFAQGAVGNTEAFF. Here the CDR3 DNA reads TGTGCCAGCAGCTTCGCACAGGGGGCGGTGGGAAACACTGAAGCTTTCTTT.

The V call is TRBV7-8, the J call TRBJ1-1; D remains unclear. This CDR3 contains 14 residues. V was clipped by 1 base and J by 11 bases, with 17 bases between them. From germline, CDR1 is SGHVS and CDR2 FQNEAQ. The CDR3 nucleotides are TGTGCCAGCAGCTTAGTTCCCCCCGATGGGTTCGCTTTCTTT. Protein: CASSLVPPDGFAFF.

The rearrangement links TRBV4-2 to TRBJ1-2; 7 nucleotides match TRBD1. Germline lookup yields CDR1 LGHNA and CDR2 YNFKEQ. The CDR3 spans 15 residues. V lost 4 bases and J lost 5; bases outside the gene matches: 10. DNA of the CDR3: TGTGCCAGCAGCCGTGGCAAGCAGGGGGATTATGGCTACACCTTC. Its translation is CASSRGKQGDYGYTF.

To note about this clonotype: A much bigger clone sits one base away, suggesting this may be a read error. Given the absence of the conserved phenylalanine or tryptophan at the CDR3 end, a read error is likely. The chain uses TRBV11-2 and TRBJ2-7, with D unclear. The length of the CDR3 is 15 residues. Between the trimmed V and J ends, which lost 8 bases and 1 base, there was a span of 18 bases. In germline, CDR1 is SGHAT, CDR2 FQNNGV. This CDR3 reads CASCLSMGISYEQYL. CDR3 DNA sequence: TGTGCCAGCTGCCTATCTATGGGAATATCCTACGAGCAGTACCTC.

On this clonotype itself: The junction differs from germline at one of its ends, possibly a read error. As DNA, the CDR3 is TGTGCCAACAGCCGACTGGCGGGGGGGGGATATGAGCAATTCTTC. As protein: CANSRLAGGGYEQFF. This chain connects TRBV11-3 to TRBJ2-1; 9 bases agree with TRBD2. In germline, CDR1 is SGHNT, CDR2 YENEEA. The CDR3 runs to 15 residues.

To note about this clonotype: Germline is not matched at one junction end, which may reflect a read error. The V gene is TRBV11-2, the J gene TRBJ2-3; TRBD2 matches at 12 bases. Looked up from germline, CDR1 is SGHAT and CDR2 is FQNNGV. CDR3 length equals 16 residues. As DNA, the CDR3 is TGTGTCAGCAGCCCGGGACTAGCGGGTATTGTCGATACGCAGTATTTT. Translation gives CVSSPGLAGIVDTQYF.

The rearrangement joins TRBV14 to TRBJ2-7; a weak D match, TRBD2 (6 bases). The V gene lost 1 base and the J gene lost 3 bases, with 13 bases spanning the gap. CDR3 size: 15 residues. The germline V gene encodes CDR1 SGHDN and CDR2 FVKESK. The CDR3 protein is CASSQAAGIDYEQYF. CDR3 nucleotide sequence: TGTGCCAGCAGCCAAGCGGCGGGGATCGACTACGAGCAGTACTTC. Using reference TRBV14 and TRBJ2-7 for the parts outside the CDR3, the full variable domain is EAGVTQFPSHSVIEKGQTVTLRCDPISGHDNLYWYRRVMGKEIKFLLHFVKESKQDESGMPNNRFLAERTGGTYSTLKVQPAELEDSGVYFCASSQAAGIDYEQYFGPGTRLTVT.

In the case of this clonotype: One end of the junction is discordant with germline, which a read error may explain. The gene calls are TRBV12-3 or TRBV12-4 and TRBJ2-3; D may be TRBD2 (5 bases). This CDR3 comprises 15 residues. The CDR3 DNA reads TGTGACAGAAGTTTTCCCCCTCCTAGCACAGATATGCAGTATTTT. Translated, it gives CDRSFPPPSTDMQYF.

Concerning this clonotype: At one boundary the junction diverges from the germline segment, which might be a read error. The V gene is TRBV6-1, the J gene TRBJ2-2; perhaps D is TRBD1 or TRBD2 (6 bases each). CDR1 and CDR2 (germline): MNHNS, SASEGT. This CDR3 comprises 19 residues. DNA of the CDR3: TGTGCCGGCAGTGAAACCATTCCCGGGGGCGCCGCGAACACCGGGGAGCTGTCTTTT. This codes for CAGSETIPGGAANTGELSF.

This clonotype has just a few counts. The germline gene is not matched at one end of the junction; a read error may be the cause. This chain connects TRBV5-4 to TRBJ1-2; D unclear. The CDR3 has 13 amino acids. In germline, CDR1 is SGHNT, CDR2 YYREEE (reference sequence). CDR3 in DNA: TGTGCCAGCAGCCCACTCCACGACTATGGCTACACCTTT. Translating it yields CASSPLHDYGYTF.